The 16 T cell receptor beta chains reported below all come from one sample, sequenced in a study of blood T cells in healthy people across ages. Using a J-beta primer mix together with a sample-barcoded 5' primer, a second PCR was run for about 6 to 12 cycles. TCRdb re-analysed the 5' RACE reads in MiXCR, keeping a single row per CDR3 protein. The table records approximately 940,000 distinct CDR3 sequences, 40% to 60% of them present only once. Sequences were obtained from blood. The receptors were gathered from a young man in good health.

This sequence joins TRBV7-2 and TRBJ2-7; 9 nucleotides line up with TRBD1. CDR1 and CDR2 (germline): SGHTA, FQGNSA. The junction had 7 bases not matched to a gene; V was cut back by 3 bases and J by 4 bases. The CDR3 loop spans 15 amino acids. This CDR3 is CASSFPRGQGYEQYF. DNA of the CDR3: TGTGCCAGCAGCTTCCCTAGGGGACAGGGTTACGAGCAGTACTTC.

This clonotype was recorded at least ten times. This chain uses TRBV7-3 with TRBJ2-5, with D hard to call. V gave up 5 bases and J gave up 1 base, with 8 bases separating them. The CDR3 consists of 13 residues. CDR1 and CDR2 (germline): SGHTA, FQGTGA. The CDR3 DNA is TGTGCCAGCAGCCGCCAGACCCAAGAGACCCAGTACTTC. This gives the protein CASSRQTQETQYF.

This clonotype was observed a single time. The chain recombines TRBV9 with TRBJ1-1; 7 nucleotides match TRBD1. In germline, CDR1 is SGDLS, CDR2 YYNGEE. This CDR3 spans 16 amino acids. V shed 4 bases, J shed 1 base, and the junction held 10 bases outside the gene matches. The CDR3 region has the DNA TGTGCCAGCAGCCCCCTTGGGACAGCTTCGAACACTGAAGCTTTCTTT. Its translation: CASSPLGTASNTEAFF.

The rearrangement links TRBV12-5 to TRBJ2-3, with D hard to call. V was shortened by 7 bases and J by 3 bases, with 14 bases between the two germline ends. The CDR3 extends over 14 amino acids. Germline CDR1 LGHNT, CDR2 FRNRAP. Here the CDR3 reads CASVRHEPTDTQYF. The CDR3 DNA sequence: TGTGCTAGTGTCCGACACGAACCAACAGATACGCAGTATTTT.

This clonotype was seen a handful of times. CDR3 DNA: TGCAGCGTTGTCGGAGACTATGGCTACACCTTC. Residues: CSVVGDYGYTF. The chain uses TRBV29-1 and TRBJ1-2; D is uncertain. The V gene's germline CDR1 is SQVTM and CDR2 ANQGSEA. The V end was cut by 4 bases, the J end by 3 bases, with 6 bases between. There are 11 residues in the CDR3.

V gene TRBV11-3 combines with J gene TRBJ2-7, with D perhaps TRBD1 or TRBD2 (5 bases each). CDR1 and CDR2 from the germline V gene are SGHNT and YENEEA. The CDR3 is made up of 14 amino acids. Trimming cost V 7 bases and J 5 bases, with 18 bases left between them. The CDR3 sequence: CASKPGTVSDEQYF. In DNA, the CDR3 is TGTGCCAGCAAACCAGGGACCGTTTCTGACGAGCAGTACTTC.

The chain couples TRBV3-1 to TRBJ2-7; 7 bases match TRBD1. CDR1 and CDR2 from the germline V gene are LGHDT and YNNKEL (reference sequence). J was trimmed by 0 bases and V by 2 bases; bases with no gene match: 7. The CDR3 runs to 16 residues. The DNA for the CDR3 is TGTGCCAGCAGCCAATACCGGGACAGTCGCTCCTACGAGCAGTACTTC. Residues: CASSQYRDSRSYEQYF.

This clonotype was detected a few times. This sequence joins TRBV14 and TRBJ2-5; D is tentatively TRBD1 or TRBD2 (5 bases each). Trimming stripped 3 bases from V and 2 bases from J, with 10 bases between. The CDR3 consists of 14 residues. Germline loops: CDR1 SGHDN, CDR2 FVKESK. Written as DNA, the CDR3 is TGTGCCAGCAGCCAGAGGGGTTATCAAGAGACCCAGTACTTC. This translates into CASSQRGYQETQYF.

The V call is TRBV3-1, the J call TRBJ1-6; tentatively, D is TRBD1 (5 bases). Germline loops: CDR1 LGHDT, CDR2 YNNKEL (reference sequence). The length of the CDR3 is 16 residues. V was shortened by 4 bases and J by 4 bases, with 14 bases between the two germline ends. The CDR3: CASSPRLDSYNSPLHF. The DNA for the CDR3 is TGTGCCAGCAGCCCGAGGCTTGACAGTTATAATTCACCCCTCCACTTT.

V is TRBV29-1 and J is TRBJ1-2, with D possibly being TRBD1 (6 bases). The V gene's germline CDR1 is SQVTM and CDR2 ANQGSEA. Trimming took 5 bases from V and 2 from J, leaving 9 bases between them. This CDR3 has 12 amino acids. CDR3 in DNA: TGCAGCGTTTCGGACAGAAACTATGGCTACACCTTC. This encodes CSVSDRNYGYTF.

This clonotype was seen a handful of times. The chain is built from TRBV9 and TRBJ2-6; D is ambiguous. The CDR3 is 15 amino acids. Germline CDR1 is SGDLS and CDR2 is YYNGEE. V lost 4 bases to trimming and J lost 0 bases, with 8 bases between them. The chain's CDR3 is CASSQLSSGANVLTF. CDR3 coding DNA: TGTGCCAGCAGCCAGCTGAGCTCTGGGGCCAACGTCCTGACTTTC.

This chain uses TRBV6-5 with TRBJ2-1; 7 positions agree with TRBD1. V was clipped by 0 bases and J by 8 bases; unmatched bases: 4. CDR3 length: 14 amino acids. Per germline, CDR1 MNHEY and CDR2 SVGAGI. The CDR3 region is CASSYSSQGDEQFF. For the CDR3, the DNA is TGTGCCAGCAGTTACTCCTCCCAGGGGGATGAGCAGTTCTTC.

J is TRBJ1-2 and V is TRBV5-5; D gene ambiguous. With 0 bases removed from V and 8 bases from J, the gap between germline ends came to 8 bases. CDR1 SGHKS and CDR2 YYEKEE come from the germline V gene (reference sequence). The CDR3 has 12 residues. CDR3: CASSLDFQGYTF. The DNA of the CDR3 is TGTGCCAGCAGCTTGGACTTCCAGGGCTACACCTTC. Full variable domain (rest looked up from reference TRBV5-5 and TRBJ1-2): DAGVTQSPTHLIKTRGQQVTLRCSPISGHKSVSWYQQVLGQGPQFIFQYYEKEERGRGNFPDRFSARQFPNYSSELNVNALLLGDSALYLCASSLDFQGYTFGSGTRLTVV.

The rearrangement joins TRBV15 to TRBJ2-1, with 8 bases fitting TRBD2. Germline CDR1 and CDR2: LNHNV and YYDKDF (reference sequence). V trimming: 8 bases; J trimming: 8 bases; junction bases outside the gene matches: 8. The CDR3 runs 13 residues. The CDR3 loop is CATHQREYDEQFF. The CDR3 bases are TGTGCCACCCACCAGCGGGAGTATGATGAGCAGTTCTTC.

This chain joins TRBV27 and TRBJ2-3; 8 bases are a match to TRBD2. V shed 8 bases and J 2 bases; nucleotides not matched to a gene: 6. Germline CDR1 reads MNHEY; CDR2 reads SMNVEV (reference sequence). This CDR3 is built from 14 residues. The CDR3 protein is CASGRAGDTDTQYF. The DNA of the CDR3 is TGTGCCAGCGGGAGAGCGGGGGACACAGATACGCAGTATTTT.

V is TRBV29-1 and J is TRBJ2-5; 7 nucleotides line up with TRBD1. Looked up from germline, CDR1 is SQVTM and CDR2 is ANQGSEA. This CDR3 is 14 amino acids long. The ends lost 5 bases at V and 4 bases at J; junction bases unmatched: 10. This chain's CDR3 is CSVSRSGGGETQYF. For the CDR3, the DNA is TGCAGCGTTAGCCGGTCAGGGGGTGGAGAGACCCAGTACTTC.